Detailed here is one TCR beta chain. These data belong to a study of blood T cell repertoires in COVID-19. About the research overall: Specimens from acute and convalescent COVID-19 originated in the United States, Italy and Spain. Nucleic acid was either cDNA or gDNA, and it came from T cells, B-cell-depleted T cells, or PBMCs.

Sequencing used immunoSEQ multiplex PCR; TCRdb keeps in-frame clones, though not all of them. The sample contains around 89,000 clones, about two thirds of which appear only once. The V and J ends lost 9 bases and 4 bases respectively, with 15 bases between them. The CDR3 runs to 13 residues. Germline-derived CDR1 and CDR2 are LNHDA and SQIVND (reference sequence). The origin of this receptor is a woman of 80 years or more with acute or convalescent COVID-19. The chain employs TRBV19 and TRBJ1-2; D not certain. Specimen: peripheral blood. The DNA of the CDR3 is TGTGCCAGCTCGGTGGGGAGTTCCTATGGCTACACCTTC. Protein: CASSVGSSYGYTF.